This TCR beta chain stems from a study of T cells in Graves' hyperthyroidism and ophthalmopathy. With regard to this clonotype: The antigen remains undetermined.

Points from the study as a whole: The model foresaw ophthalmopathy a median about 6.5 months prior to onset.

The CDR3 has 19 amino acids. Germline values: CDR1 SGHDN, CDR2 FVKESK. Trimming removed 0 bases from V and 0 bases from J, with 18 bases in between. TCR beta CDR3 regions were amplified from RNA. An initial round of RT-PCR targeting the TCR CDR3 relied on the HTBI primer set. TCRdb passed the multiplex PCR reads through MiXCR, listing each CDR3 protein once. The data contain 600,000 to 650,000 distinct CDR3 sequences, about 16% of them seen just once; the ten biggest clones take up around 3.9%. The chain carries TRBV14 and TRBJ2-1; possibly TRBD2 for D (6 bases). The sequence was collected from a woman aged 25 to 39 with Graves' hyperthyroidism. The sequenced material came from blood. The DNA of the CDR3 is TGTGCCAGCAGCCAAGAGGGCGGGGTAGCCCCATCCTCCTACAATGAGCAGTTCTTC. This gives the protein CASSQEGGVAPSSYNEQFF.